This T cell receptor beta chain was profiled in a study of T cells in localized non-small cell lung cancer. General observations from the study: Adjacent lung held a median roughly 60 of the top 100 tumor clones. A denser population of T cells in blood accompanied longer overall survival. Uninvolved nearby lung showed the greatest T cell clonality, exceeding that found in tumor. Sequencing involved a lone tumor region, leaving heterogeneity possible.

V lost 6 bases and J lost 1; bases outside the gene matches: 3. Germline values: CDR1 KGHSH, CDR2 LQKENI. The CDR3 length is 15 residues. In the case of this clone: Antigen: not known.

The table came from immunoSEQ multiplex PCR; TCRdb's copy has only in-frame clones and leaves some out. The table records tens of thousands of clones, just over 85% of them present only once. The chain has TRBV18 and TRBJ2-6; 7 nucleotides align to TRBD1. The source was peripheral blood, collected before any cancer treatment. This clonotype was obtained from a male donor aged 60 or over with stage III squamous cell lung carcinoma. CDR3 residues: CASSQGQSGANVLTF. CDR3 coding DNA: TGTGCCAGCTCCCAGGGACAGTCTGGGGCCAACGTCCTGACTTTC.